This TCR beta chain was documented in a study of T cells in localized non-small cell lung cancer. Notes on the study in general: Those with higher blood T cell density had longer overall survival.

The CDR3 has 13 amino acids. V lost 5 bases, J lost 2 bases, and 8 bases lay in between. Germline V gene sequence: CDR1 SNHLY, CDR2 FYNNEI. Details on this clone: The antigen is unknown.

Libraries were prepared by immunoSEQ multiplex PCR; TCRdb keeps only in-frame clonotypes and omits some of them. The sample holds approximately 83,000 clones, roughly 93% seen once. The chain recombines TRBV2 with TRBJ2-3; no clear D. The TCR was taken from a woman aged 35-75 years with stage II squamous cell lung carcinoma. Here the sequenced sample was PBMCs, taken before any cancer treatment. As DNA, the CDR3 is TGTGCCAGCAGTTATCTCTCCACAGATACGCAGTATTTT. It translates to CASSYLSTDTQYF. The full variable domain, with the rest looked up from reference TRBV2 and TRBJ2-3, is EPEVTQTPSHQVTQMGQEVILRCVPISNHLYFYWYRQILGQKVEFLVSFYNNEISEKSEIFDDQFSVERPDGSNFTLKIRSTKLEDSAMYFCASSYLSTDTQYFGPGTRLTVL.